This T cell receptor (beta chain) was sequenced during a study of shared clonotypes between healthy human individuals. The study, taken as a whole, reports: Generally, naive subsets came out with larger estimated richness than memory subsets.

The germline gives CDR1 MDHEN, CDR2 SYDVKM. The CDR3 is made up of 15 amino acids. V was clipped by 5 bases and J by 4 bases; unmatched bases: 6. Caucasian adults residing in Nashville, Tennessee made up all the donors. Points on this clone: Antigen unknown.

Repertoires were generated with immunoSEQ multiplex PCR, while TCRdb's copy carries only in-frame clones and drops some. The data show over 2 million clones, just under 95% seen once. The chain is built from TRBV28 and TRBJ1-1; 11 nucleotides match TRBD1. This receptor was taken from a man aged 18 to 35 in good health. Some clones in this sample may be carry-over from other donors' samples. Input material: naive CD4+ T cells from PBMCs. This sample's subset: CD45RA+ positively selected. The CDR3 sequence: CASSRWDRGGTEAFF. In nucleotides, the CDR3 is TGTGCCAGCAGTCGCTGGGACAGGGGGGGCACTGAAGCTTTCTTT.